These 21 T cell receptor beta chains were all obtained from the same sample, sequenced in a study of blood T cell repertoires in COVID-19. Data came from immunoSEQ multiplex PCR; TCRdb stores just in-frame clones and leaves some out. Of roughly 180,000 clones in the sample, 80% were seen once. Sequencing was done on a sample of PBMCs or T cells enriched from blood (not recorded which). All receptors come from a man aged 55 to 69 who had been exposed to COVID-19.

The CDR3 spells CASIWGQTSGNTIYF. The CDR3 nucleotides are TGTGCCAGCATTTGGGGGCAAACCTCTGGAAACACCATATATTTT. The genes are TRBV6-5 and TRBJ1-3; the D gene is possibly TRBD1 (6 bases). CDR1 and CDR2 (germline): MNHEY, SVGAGI. Trimming took 7 bases from V and 0 from J, leaving 13 bases between them. This CDR3 spans 15 amino acids.

The rearrangement links TRBV5-4 to TRBJ2-5, with D uncertain. This CDR3 region has 13 residues. Between the trimmed V and J ends, which lost 4 bases and 1 base, there was a span of 8 bases. Germline assignment: CDR1 SGHNT and CDR2 YYREEE (reference sequence). This chain's CDR3 is CASSHASQETQYF. DNA for the CDR3: TGTGCCAGCAGCCACGCGAGCCAAGAGACCCAGTACTTC.

J is TRBJ2-7 and V is TRBV9; the D is unclear. From germline, CDR1 is SGDLS and CDR2 YYNGEE. This CDR3 spans 14 amino acids. Trimming pared 1 base from V and 5 bases from J, leaving 13 bases between. The CDR3 loop is CASSVTDSTDEQYF. The CDR3 coding sequence is TGTGCCAGCAGCGTAACCGATAGCACGGACGAGCAGTACTTC.

J is TRBJ2-2 and V is TRBV28; 8 positions match TRBD2. The CDR3 runs to 16 residues. The V gene end was trimmed by 7 bases and the J gene end by 2 bases; junction bases not matched to a gene: 9. Germline V CDR1 and CDR2: MDHEN, SYDVKM. The DNA of the CDR3 is TGTGCCAGCACTACGGGGGGGCCAGGAAACACCGGGGAGCTGTTTTTT. It encodes CASTTGGPGNTGELFF.

The CDR3 is CSVTGVGKTYGYTF. CDR3 DNA: TGCAGCGTTACCGGGGTCGGGAAAACCTATGGCTACACCTTC. The chain links TRBV29-1 to TRBJ1-2; D is unresolved. This CDR3 has 14 amino acids. Germline CDR1 and CDR2: SQVTM and ANQGSEA. The V end was cut by 5 bases, the J end by 4 bases, with 17 bases between. Complete variable domain (other parts from reference TRBV29-1 and TRBJ1-2): SAVISQKPSRDICQRGTSLTIQCQVDSQVTMMFWYRQQPGQSLTLIATANQGSEATYESGFVIDKFPISRPNLTFSTLTVSNMSPEDSSIYLCSVTGVGKTYGYTFGSGTRLTVV.

The chain has TRBV5-1 and TRBJ1-3; D is undetermined. Germline CDR1 and CDR2: SGHRS and YFSETQ. V gave up 3 bases and J gave up 0 bases, with 7 bases separating them. This CDR3 region has 14 residues. The DNA of the CDR3 is TGCGCCAGCAGCTCGGCGGCCTCTGGAAACACCATATATTTT. Protein sequence: CASSSAASGNTIYF.

This chain links TRBV24-1 with TRBJ2-5, with 13 bases fitting TRBD2. The junction had 13 bases not matched to a gene; V was cut back by 7 bases and J by 3 bases. Germline CDR1 reads KGHDR; CDR2 reads SFDVKD. The CDR3 is 18 residues long. CDR3 amino acids: CATSNGLAGVGSKETQYF. The CDR3 DNA sequence: TGTGCCACCAGCAACGGACTAGCGGGAGTGGGTTCTAAAGAGACCCAGTACTTC.

The genes are TRBV9 and TRBJ2-3; 8 bases are a match to TRBD2. Germline V gene data show CDR1 as SGDLS and CDR2 as YYNGEE. This CDR3 has 15 residues. V lost 2 bases and J lost 0; bases outside the gene matches: 2. The CDR3 bases are TGTGCCAGCAGCGTCCCTAGCGGGAGCACAGATACGCAGTATTTT. Protein product: CASSVPSGSTDTQYF.

The table lists this clone with a count of one. The chain is built from TRBV29-1 and TRBJ2-2; 10 bases align to TRBD1. CDR1 and CDR2 from the germline V gene are SQVTM and ANQGSEA. The CDR3 has 13 residues. Trimming at V came to 7 bases and at J to 1 base, leaving 0 bases not matched to a gene. CDR3 DNA: TGCAGCGGGGACAGGGGGAACACCGGGGAGCTGTTTTTT. Its protein is CSGDRGNTGELFF.

The chain has TRBV9 and TRBJ1-3; TRBD1 agrees at 9 bases. V lost 3 bases, J lost 2 bases, and 6 bases stayed unmatched. This CDR3 contains 16 residues. Germline V gene lookup returns CDR1 SGDLS and CDR2 YYNGEE. The CDR3 here is CASSGPDRGAGNTIYF. The CDR3 coding sequence is TGTGCCAGCAGCGGACCGGACAGGGGAGCTGGAAACACCATATATTTT. The full variable domain, completed using reference TRBV9 and TRBJ1-3, is DSGVTQTPKHLITATGQRVTLRCSPRSGDLSVYWYQQSLDQGLQFLIQYYNGEERAKGNILERFSAQQFPDLHSELNLSSLELGDSALYFCASSGPDRGAGNTIYFGEGSWLTVV.

The chain uses TRBV5-1 and TRBJ1-3, with D uncertain. The germline V gene encodes CDR1 SGHRS and CDR2 YFSETQ. This CDR3 contains 16 residues. Trimming took 0 bases from V and 0 from J, leaving 10 bases between them. DNA for the CDR3: TGCGCCAGCAGCTTGGCCGGCGGGGACTCTGGAAACACCATATATTTT. This translates into CASSLAGGDSGNTIYF.

Notes on this clone: One end of the junction varies from germline; a read error may be responsible. The chain joins TRBV28 to TRBJ1-2; 11 bases are shared with TRBD1. Germline loops: CDR1 MDHEN, CDR2 SYDVKM. The CDR3 covers 16 residues. The CDR3 DNA follows: TGTGCCAGCGGTGGGGACAGGGGGGCTTTTCGGTCGTTGGTGGCCTTC. Protein product: CASGGDRGAFRSLVAF.

V is TRBV29-1 and J is TRBJ2-7; 7 bases fit TRBD1. CDR1 SQVTM and CDR2 ANQGSEA come from the germline V gene. Trimming at V came to 2 bases and at J to 7 bases, leaving 8 bases not matched to a gene. There are 13 residues in the CDR3. For the CDR3, the DNA is TGCAGCGTTGAACGGACAGGCACCGGGGAGCAGTACTTC. This translates into CSVERTGTGEQYF.

V gene TRBV14 combines with J gene TRBJ1-4; a weak D match, TRBD1 (6 bases). Germline V gene sequence: CDR1 SGHDN, CDR2 FVKESK. The germline V and J ends were trimmed by 0 bases and 10 bases, with 9 bases remaining between them. CDR3 length: 13 amino acids. The CDR3 DNA reads TGTGCCAGCAGCCAAGATCGAGGGGGAAAACTGTTTTTT. It translates to CASSQDRGGKLFF.

The sample holds one count of this clone. The V and J genes are TRBV9 and TRBJ2-7, with 8 bases matching TRBD1. Germline V gene lookup returns CDR1 SGDLS and CDR2 YYNGEE. The CDR3 contains 16 residues. The V and J ends lost 2 bases and 5 bases, in that order; junction bases with no gene match: 12. The CDR3 loop reads CASSVSPSGGEDEQYF. The CDR3 DNA sequence: TGTGCCAGCAGCGTCTCCCCCTCAGGGGGCGAGGACGAGCAGTACTTC.

The chain joins TRBV19 to TRBJ1-1; no clear D. The CDR3 covers 14 residues. V was clipped by 5 bases and J by 5 bases, with 15 bases between them. Germline CDR1 is LNHDA and CDR2 is SQIVND (reference sequence). This chain's CDR3 is CASSYLARGTEAFF. The CDR3 DNA reads TGTGCCAGTAGTTATTTAGCGCGGGGAACTGAAGCTTTCTTT.

This clone was counted only a few times. CDR3 DNA sequence: TGCGCCAGCAGGGCGGCAACTGAAGCTTTCTTT. Translating it yields CASRAATEAFF. This sequence joins TRBV5-1 and TRBJ1-1; D uncertain. The CDR3 length is 11 residues. V lost 5 bases and J lost 5, with 7 bases in between. Per germline, CDR1 SGHRS and CDR2 YFSETQ.

The chain is built from TRBV7-6 and TRBJ1-6, with 7 positions matching TRBD1. J lost 10 bases, V lost 1 base, and 7 bases had no gene match. The germline CDR1 and CDR2 sequences are SGHVS and FNYEAQ. This CDR3 has 15 residues. The CDR3 loop reads CASSLGQGPGSPLHF. The DNA of the CDR3 is TGTGCCAGCAGCTTAGGACAGGGACCGGGATCACCCCTCCACTTT.

This clone was seen just once. The chain combines TRBV27 with TRBJ2-1; D remains ambiguous. With 1 base removed from V and 9 bases from J, the gap between germline ends came to 4 bases. This CDR3 is 11 amino acids long. The germline gives CDR1 MNHEY, CDR2 SMNVEV (reference sequence). In DNA, the CDR3 is TGTGCCAGCAGTTTATTTAGTGAGCAGTTCTTC. Protein sequence: CASSLFSEQFF.

The CDR3 is CASSLEASGRYEQYF. For the CDR3, the DNA is TGTGCCAGCAGCTTAGAGGCTAGCGGGAGATACGAGCAGTACTTC. The V and J genes are TRBV7-6 and TRBJ2-7, with TRBD2 identical over 10 bases. This CDR3 is built from 15 residues. V trimming: 1 base; J trimming: 4 bases; junction bases outside the gene matches: 4. The germline V gene has CDR1 SGHVS and CDR2 FNYEAQ.

The chain employs TRBV9 and TRBJ2-3; no clear D. Trimming cost V 3 bases and J 0 bases, with 11 bases left between them. This CDR3 region has 15 residues. Looked up from germline, CDR1 is SGDLS and CDR2 is YYNGEE. The CDR3 region has the DNA TGTGCCAGCAGCGCCTCTACCTCTAGCACAGATACGCAGTATTTT. It translates to CASSASTSSTDTQYF.